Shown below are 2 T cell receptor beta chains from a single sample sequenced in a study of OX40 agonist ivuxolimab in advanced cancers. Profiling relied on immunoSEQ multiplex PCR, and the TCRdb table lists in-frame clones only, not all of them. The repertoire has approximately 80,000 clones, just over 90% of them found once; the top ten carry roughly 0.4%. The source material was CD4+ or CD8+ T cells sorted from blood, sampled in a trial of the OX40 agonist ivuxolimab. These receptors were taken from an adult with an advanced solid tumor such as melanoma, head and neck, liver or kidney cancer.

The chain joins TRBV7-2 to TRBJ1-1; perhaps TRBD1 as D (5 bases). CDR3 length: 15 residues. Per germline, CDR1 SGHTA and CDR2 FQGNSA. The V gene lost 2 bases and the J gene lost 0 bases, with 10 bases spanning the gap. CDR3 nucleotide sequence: TGTGCCAGCAGCTTAAGGTGGGGCATGAACACTGAAGCTTTCTTT. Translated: CASSLRWGMNTEAFF. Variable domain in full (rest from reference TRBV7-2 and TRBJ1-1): GAGVSQSPSNKVTEKGKDVELRCDPISGHTALYWYRQSLGQGLEFLIYFQGNSAPDKSGLPSDRFSAERTGGSVSTLTIQRTQQEDSAVYLCASSLRWGMNTEAFFGQGTRLTVV.

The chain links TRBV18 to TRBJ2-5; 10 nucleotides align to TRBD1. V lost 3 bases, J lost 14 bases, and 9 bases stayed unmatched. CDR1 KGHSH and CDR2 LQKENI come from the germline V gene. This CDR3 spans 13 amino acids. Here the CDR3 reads CASSPGQGRVQYF. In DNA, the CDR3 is TGTGCCAGCTCACCGGGACAGGGGAGGGTTCAATACTTC.